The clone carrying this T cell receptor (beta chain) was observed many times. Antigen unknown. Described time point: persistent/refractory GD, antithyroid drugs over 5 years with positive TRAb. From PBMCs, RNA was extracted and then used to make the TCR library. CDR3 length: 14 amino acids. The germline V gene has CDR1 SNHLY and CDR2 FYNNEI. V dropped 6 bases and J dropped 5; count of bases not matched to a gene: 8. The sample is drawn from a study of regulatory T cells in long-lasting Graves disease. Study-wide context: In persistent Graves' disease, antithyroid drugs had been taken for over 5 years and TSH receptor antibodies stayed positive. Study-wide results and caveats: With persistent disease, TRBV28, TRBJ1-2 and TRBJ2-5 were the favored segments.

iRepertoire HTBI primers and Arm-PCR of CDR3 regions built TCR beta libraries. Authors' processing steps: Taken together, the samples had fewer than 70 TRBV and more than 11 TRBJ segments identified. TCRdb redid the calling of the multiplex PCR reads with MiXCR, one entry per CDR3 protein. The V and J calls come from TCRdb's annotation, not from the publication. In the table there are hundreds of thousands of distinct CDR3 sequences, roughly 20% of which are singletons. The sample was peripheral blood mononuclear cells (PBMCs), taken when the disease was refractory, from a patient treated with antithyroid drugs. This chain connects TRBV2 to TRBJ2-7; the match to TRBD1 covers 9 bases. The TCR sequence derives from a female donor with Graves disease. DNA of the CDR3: TGTGCCAGCAGGCCCGGGACAGGGTACGACGAGCAGTACTTC. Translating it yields CASRPGTGYDEQYF.